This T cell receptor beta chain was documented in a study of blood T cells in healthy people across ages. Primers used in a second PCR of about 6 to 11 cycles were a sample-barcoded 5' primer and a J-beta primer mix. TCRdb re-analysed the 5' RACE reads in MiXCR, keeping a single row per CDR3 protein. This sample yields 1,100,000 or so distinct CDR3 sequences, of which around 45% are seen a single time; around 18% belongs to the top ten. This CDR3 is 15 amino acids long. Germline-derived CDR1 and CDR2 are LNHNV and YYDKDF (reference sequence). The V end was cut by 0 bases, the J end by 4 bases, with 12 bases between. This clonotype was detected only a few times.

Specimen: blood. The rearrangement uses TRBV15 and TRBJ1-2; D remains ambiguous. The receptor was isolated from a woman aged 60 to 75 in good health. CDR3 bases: TGTGCCACCAGCAGAGATCACGAGGATGTCTATGGCTACACCTTC. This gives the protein CATSRDHEDVYGYTF.